The present TCR beta chain was sequenced within a study of early T cells in non-severe SARS-CoV-2 infection. At the level of the study: Bulk RNA from unsorted whole blood was sequenced; chains were unpaired. Whole-study findings and limits: VDJdb matching favored anti-spike CD8 responses, missing private and CD4 specificities.

The CDR3 is 14 amino acids. CDR1 SGHTA and CDR2 FQGNSA come from the germline V gene. Deletions cut 3 bases from V and 6 bases from J, with 12 bases between. Comment on this clonotype: Its antigen is currently unknown.

Each single cDNA molecule received a unique molecular identifier. TCRdb used MiXCR to reprocess the 5' RACE reads, holding one entry per CDR3 protein. Of 60,000 to 75,000 distinct CDR3 sequences listed, about a tenth are singletons. This specimen was whole blood, taken at baseline. V usage is TRBV7-2 and J usage is TRBJ1-5; the D is unclear. This TCR was recovered from an adult who was a healthcare worker with PCR-confirmed SARS-CoV-2 infection or an uninfected control (not recorded which). The CDR3 DNA is TGTGCCAGCAGCTTCATTGGGTTTAGTCAGCCCCAGCATTTT. Protein sequence: CASSFIGFSQPQHF.